These 9 T cell receptor beta chains came from one sample sequenced in a study of T-cell reconstitution after alpha-beta-depleted transplantation in children. Unique molecular identifiers were used to barcode this TCRbeta library. Using its own MiXCR run on the PCR reads, TCRdb lists one record per CDR3 protein. This sample has about 610,000 distinct CDR3 sequences, with more than 9% found just once. The sample was PBMCs from the stem cell graft donor, taken from the stem cell graft. Source of these receptors: a human donor who donated a stem cell graft to a child with acute myeloid leukemia.

This clonotype was counted between two and nine times. The V call is TRBV20-1, the J call TRBJ2-7, with 10 bases identical to TRBD2. V was clipped by 4 bases and J by 4 bases; unmatched bases: 10. The CDR3 runs to 15 residues. Germline V gene sequence: CDR1 DFQATT, CDR2 SNEGSKA (reference sequence). CDR3 nucleotide sequence: TGCAGTGCTATACCCCCTAGCGGGAGAGTTTACGAGCAGTACTTC. Its translation is CSAIPPSGRVYEQYF.

This clonotype was recorded at least ten times. This chain connects TRBV12-3 or TRBV12-4 to TRBJ2-7; 12 nucleotides match TRBD1. The J segment lost 7 bases and the V segment lost 2 bases, leaving 6 bases of the junction unmatched. This CDR3 has 15 amino acids. The CDR3 loop reads CASSLPGQGAREQYF. CDR3 bases: TGTGCCAGCAGTTTACCGGGACAGGGGGCGCGAGAGCAGTACTTC.

This clonotype occurred a few times. The chain recombines TRBV12-3 or TRBV12-4 with TRBJ2-2, with a weak D call TRBD1 (5 bases). Trimming took 3 bases from V and 0 from J, leaving 8 bases between them. CDR3 size: 15 residues. In nucleotides, the CDR3 is TGTGCCAGCAGTTTCCGACAGCCGAACACCGGGGAGCTGTTTTTT. Amino acids: CASSFRQPNTGELFF.

The chain employs TRBV27 and TRBJ2-1; D not certain. The germline gives CDR1 MNHEY, CDR2 SMNVEV (reference sequence). The CDR3 contains 13 residues. The V and J ends lost 5 bases and 7 bases respectively, with 12 bases between them. CDR3 sequence: CASSTYSFNEQFF. CDR3 sequence (DNA): TGTGCCAGCAGTACCTACTCATTTAATGAGCAGTTCTTC.

The J gene is TRBJ2-1, the V gene TRBV19, with 10 positions matching TRBD2. The CDR3 contains 16 residues. V trimming: 4 bases; J trimming: 5 bases; junction bases outside the gene matches: 8. Germline V lookup: CDR1 LNHDA, CDR2 SQIVND (reference sequence). For the CDR3, the DNA is TGTGCCAGTAGTACAGAGCGGGAGGGCCGGGACAATGAGCAGTTCTTC. It specifies CASSTEREGRDNEQFF.

The chain uses TRBV7-3 and TRBJ2-1; 12 bases align to TRBD2. Germline CDR1 SGHTA, CDR2 FQGTGA. The length of the CDR3 is 16 residues. Trimming removed 5 bases from V and 7 bases from J; junction bases left unmatched: 9. Here the CDR3 DNA reads TGTGCCAGCAGCCTCCGGACTAGCGGGATTCCAAATGAGCAGTTCTTC. It specifies CASSLRTSGIPNEQFF. The full variable domain, its missing parts supplied by reference TRBV7-3 and TRBJ2-1, is GAGVSQTPSNKVTEKGKYVELRCDPISGHTALYWYRQSLGQGPEFLIYFQGTGAADDSGLPNDRFFAVRPEGSVSTLKIQRTERGDSAVYLCASSLRTSGIPNEQFFGPGTRLTVL.

The chain is built from TRBV6-1 and TRBJ1-5; D uncertain. From germline, CDR1 is MNHNS and CDR2 SASEGT. This CDR3 has 15 amino acids. V dropped 10 bases and J dropped 0 bases, with 16 bases sitting between them. In nucleotides, the CDR3 is TGTGCCACCAGAAAGGCAGAAAATAGCAATCAGCCCCAGCATTTT. Residues: CATRKAENSNQPQHF.

A few counts support this clonotype. The DNA for the CDR3 is TGTGCCAGCAGTTTATGGCAGGGGACGGGGGAGCAGTACTTC. Translation gives CASSLWQGTGEQYF. The V gene is TRBV27, the J gene TRBJ2-7, with D possibly TRBD1 on 6 matching bases. Germline CDR1 MNHEY, CDR2 SMNVEV (reference sequence). The V gene lost 1 base and the J gene lost 7 bases, with 14 bases spanning the gap. The CDR3 loop spans 14 amino acids.

This clonotype showed up just a few times. V and J are TRBV20-1 and TRBJ2-7, with TRBD2 matching over 12 bases. The CDR3 length is 17 residues. From germline, CDR1 is DFQATT and CDR2 SNEGSKA (reference sequence). This CDR3 is CRCRSSPVTSGSYEQYF. CDR3 in DNA: TGCAGATGTAGAAGCTCCCCCGTGACTAGCGGGAGCTACGAGCAGTACTTC.